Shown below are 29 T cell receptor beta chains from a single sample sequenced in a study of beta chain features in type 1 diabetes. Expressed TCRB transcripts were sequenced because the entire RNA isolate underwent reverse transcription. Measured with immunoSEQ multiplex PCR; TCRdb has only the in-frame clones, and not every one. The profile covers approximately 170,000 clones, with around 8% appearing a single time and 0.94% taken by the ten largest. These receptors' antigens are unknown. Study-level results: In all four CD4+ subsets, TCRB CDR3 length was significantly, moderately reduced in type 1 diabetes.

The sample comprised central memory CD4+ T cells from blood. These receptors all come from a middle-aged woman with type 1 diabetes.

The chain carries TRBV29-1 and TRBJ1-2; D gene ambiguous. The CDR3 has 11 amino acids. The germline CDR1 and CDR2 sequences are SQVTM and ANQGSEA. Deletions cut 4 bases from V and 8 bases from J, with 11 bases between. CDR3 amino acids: CSVVQVGGYTF. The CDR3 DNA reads TGCAGCGTTGTTCAGGTCGGCGGCTACACCTTC.

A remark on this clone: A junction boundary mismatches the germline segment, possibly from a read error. CDR3 in amino acids: CASSLRASGVDF. In DNA, the CDR3 is TGTGCCAGCAGCTTGAGGGCTAGCGGGGTTGATTTT. The gene calls are TRBV5-6 and TRBJ2-2; 9 positions match TRBD2. The CDR3 is 12 residues long. The germline gives CDR1 SGHDT, CDR2 YYEEEE.

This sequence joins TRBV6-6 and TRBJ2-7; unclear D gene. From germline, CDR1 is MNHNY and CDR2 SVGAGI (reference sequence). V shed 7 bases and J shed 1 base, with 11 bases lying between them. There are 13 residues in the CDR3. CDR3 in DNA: TGTGCCAGCACTGGGCCTTTGTCCTACGAGCAGTACTTC. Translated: CASTGPLSYEQYF.

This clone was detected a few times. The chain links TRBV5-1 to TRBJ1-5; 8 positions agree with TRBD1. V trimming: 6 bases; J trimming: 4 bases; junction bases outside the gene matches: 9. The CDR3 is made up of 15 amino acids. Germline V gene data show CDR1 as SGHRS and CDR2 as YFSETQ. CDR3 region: CASTLTGEPNQPQHF. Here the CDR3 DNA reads TGCGCCAGCACCCTGACAGGGGAACCAAATCAGCCCCAGCATTTT.

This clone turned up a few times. The CDR3 coding sequence is TGTGCCAGCAGCCGAGGGACAGATCGAGGCTACACCTTC. This encodes CASSRGTDRGYTF. This chain connects TRBV7-2 to TRBJ1-2; 7 bases align to TRBD1. Germline CDR1 and CDR2: SGHTA and FQGNSA. The CDR3 has 13 residues. V lost 5 bases to trimming and J lost 8 bases; unmatched junction nucleotides: 8.

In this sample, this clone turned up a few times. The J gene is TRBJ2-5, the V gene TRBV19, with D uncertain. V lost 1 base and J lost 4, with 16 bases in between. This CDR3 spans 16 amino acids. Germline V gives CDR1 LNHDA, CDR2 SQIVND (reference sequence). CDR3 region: CASSIVASRLLETQYF. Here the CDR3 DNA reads TGTGCCAGTAGTATAGTTGCTAGTAGGTTATTAGAGACCCAGTACTTC.

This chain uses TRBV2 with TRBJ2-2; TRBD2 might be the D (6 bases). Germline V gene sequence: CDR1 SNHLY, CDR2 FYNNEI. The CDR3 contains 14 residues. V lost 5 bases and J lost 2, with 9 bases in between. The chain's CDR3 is CASSSGDNTGELFF. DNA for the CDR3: TGTGCCAGCAGTTCGGGGGACAACACCGGGGAGCTGTTTTTT.

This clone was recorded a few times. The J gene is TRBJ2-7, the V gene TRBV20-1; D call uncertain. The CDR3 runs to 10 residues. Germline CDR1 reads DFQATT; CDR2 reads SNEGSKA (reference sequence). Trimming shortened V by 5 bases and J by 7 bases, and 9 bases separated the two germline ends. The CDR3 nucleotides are TGCAGTGCTCTGGCGAGGGAGCAGTACTTC. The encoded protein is CSALAREQYF.

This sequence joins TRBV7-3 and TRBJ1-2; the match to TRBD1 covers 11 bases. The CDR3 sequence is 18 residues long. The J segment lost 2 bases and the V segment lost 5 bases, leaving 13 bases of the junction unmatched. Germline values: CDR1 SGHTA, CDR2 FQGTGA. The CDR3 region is CASSVAGDRGTLNYGYTF. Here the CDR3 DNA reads TGTGCCAGCAGCGTCGCGGGGGACAGGGGGACATTGAACTATGGCTACACCTTC.

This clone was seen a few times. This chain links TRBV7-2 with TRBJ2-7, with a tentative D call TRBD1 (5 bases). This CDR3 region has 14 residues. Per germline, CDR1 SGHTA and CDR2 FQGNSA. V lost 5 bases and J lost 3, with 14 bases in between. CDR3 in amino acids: CASSPSSDSYEQYF. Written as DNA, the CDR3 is TGTGCCAGCAGCCCCAGCAGCGACAGCTACGAGCAGTACTTC.

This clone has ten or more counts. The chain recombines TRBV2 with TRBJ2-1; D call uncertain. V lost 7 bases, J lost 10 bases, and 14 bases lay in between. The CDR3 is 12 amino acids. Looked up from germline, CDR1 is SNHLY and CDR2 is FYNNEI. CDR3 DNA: TGTGCCAGCACCCGAGGATCGGAGGAGCAGTTCTTC. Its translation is CASTRGSEEQFF.

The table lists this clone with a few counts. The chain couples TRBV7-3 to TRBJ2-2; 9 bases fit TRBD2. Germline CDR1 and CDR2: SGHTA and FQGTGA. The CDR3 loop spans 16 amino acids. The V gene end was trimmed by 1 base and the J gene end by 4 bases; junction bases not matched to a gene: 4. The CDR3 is CASSLIAGVGTGELFF. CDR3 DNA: TGTGCCAGCAGCTTAATAGCGGGGGTAGGCACCGGGGAGCTGTTTTTT.

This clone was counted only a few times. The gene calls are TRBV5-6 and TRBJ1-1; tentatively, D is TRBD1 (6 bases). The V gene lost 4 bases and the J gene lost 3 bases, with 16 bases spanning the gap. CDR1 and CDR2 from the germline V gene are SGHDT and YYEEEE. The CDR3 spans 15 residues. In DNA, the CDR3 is TGTGCCAGCAGCCCAGAGGACAGAGGGGACACTGAAGCTTTCTTT. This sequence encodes CASSPEDRGDTEAFF.

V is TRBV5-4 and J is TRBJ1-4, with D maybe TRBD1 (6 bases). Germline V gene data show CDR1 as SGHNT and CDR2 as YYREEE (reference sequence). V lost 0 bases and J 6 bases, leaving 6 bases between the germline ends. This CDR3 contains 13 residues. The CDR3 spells CASSLGTDEKLFF. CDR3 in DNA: TGTGCCAGCAGCTTGGGGACAGATGAAAAACTGTTTTTT.

The CDR3 nucleotides are TGTGCCAGCAGCTCCCGGGGAGACAATGAGCAGTTCTTC. Translation: CASSSRGDNEQFF. The chain is built from TRBV7-2 and TRBJ2-1; a weak D match, TRBD2 (5 bases). Germline lookup yields CDR1 SGHTA and CDR2 FQGNSA. The CDR3 totals 13 residues. Trimming left V 4 bases short and J 5 bases short, with 9 bases between.

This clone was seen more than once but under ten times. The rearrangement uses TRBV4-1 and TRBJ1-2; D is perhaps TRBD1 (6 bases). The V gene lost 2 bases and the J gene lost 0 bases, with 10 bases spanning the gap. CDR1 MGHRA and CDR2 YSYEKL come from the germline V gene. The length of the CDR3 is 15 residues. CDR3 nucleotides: TGCGCCAGCAGCCAACTACAGGGACCTAACTATGGCTACACCTTC. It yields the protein CASSQLQGPNYGYTF.

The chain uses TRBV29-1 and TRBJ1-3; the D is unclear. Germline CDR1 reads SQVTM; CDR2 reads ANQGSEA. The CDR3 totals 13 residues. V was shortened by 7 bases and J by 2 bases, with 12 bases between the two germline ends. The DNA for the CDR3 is TGCAGCGCCCCGGCTCTAGCTGGAAACACCATATATTTT. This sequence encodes CSAPALAGNTIYF.

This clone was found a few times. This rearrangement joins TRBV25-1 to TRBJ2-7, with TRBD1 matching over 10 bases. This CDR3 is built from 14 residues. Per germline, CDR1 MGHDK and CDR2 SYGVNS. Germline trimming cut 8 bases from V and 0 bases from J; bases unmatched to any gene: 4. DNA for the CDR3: TGTGCCAGCGGGGGGGACAGGGGCTCCTACGAGCAGTACTTC. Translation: CASGGDRGSYEQYF.

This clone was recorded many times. The CDR3 coding sequence is TGCGCCAGCAGCCAAAGACCCGGGACTAGCAACCCAGATACGCAGTATTTT. Translated: CASSQRPGTSNPDTQYF. The chain links TRBV4-3 to TRBJ2-3, with 9 bases aligning to TRBD2. The V gene's germline CDR1 is LGHNA and CDR2 YSLEER. This CDR3 region has 17 residues. V dropped 2 bases and J dropped 4; count of bases not matched to a gene: 10.

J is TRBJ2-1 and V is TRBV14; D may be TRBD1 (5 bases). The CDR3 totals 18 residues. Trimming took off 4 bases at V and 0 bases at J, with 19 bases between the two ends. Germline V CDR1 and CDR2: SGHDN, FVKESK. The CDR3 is CASSPLTGAQDSYNEQFF. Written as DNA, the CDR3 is TGTGCCAGCAGCCCTCTAACAGGCGCCCAAGACTCCTACAATGAGCAGTTCTTC. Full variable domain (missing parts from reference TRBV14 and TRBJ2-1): EAGVTQFPSHSVIEKGQTVTLRCDPISGHDNLYWYRRVMGKEIKFLLHFVKESKQDESGMPNNRFLAERTGGTYSTLKVQPAELEDSGVYFCASSPLTGAQDSYNEQFFGPGTRLTVL.

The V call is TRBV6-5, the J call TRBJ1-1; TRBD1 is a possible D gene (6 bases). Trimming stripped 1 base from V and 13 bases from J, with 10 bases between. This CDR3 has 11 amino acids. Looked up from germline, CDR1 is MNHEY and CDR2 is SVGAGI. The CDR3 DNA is TGTGCCAGCAGTTACTTGGGGGCCGGTTTCTTT. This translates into CASSYLGAGFF.

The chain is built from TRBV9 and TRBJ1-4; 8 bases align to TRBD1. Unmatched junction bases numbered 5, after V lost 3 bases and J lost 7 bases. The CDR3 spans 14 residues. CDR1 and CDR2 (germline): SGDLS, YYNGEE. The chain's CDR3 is CASSEDRVGEKLFF. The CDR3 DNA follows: TGTGCCAGCAGCGAGGACAGGGTGGGTGAAAAACTGTTTTTT.

The CDR3, as DNA: TGTGCCAGCAGCTTGCCCCGGACAGGACCGAGCTACGAGCAGTACTTC. Amino acids: CASSLPRTGPSYEQYF. The rearrangement uses TRBV5-6 and TRBJ2-7; TRBD1 matches at 7 bases. V lost 1 base and J lost 3; bases outside the gene matches: 10. The CDR3 runs to 16 residues. The germline V gene has CDR1 SGHDT and CDR2 YYEEEE. Drawing the rest from reference TRBV5-6 and TRBJ2-7, the complete variable domain is DAGVTQSPTHLIKTRGQQVTLRCSPKSGHDTVSWYQQALGQGPQFIFQYYEEEERQRGNFPDRFSGHQFPNYSSELNVNALLLGDSALYLCASSLPRTGPSYEQYFGPGTRLTVT.

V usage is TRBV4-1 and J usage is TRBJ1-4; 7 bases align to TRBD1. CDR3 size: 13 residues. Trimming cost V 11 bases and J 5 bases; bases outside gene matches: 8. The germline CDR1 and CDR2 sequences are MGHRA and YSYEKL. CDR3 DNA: TGCGCCTTACGAGACAGGGAAAATGAAAAACTGTTTTTT. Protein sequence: CALRDRENEKLFF.

The CDR3 DNA reads as TGTGCCAGCAGTGTCCGAGTTTATGGCTACACCTTC. Its translation: CASSVRVYGYTF. The V and J genes are TRBV28 and TRBJ1-2; D not certain. The V end was cut by 5 bases, the J end by 5 bases, with 9 bases between. CDR1 is MDHEN, CDR2 SYDVKM, per germline. The CDR3 consists of 12 residues.

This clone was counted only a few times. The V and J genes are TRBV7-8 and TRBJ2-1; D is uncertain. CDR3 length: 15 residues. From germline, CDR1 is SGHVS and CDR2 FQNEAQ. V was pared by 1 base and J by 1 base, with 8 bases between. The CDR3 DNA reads TGTGCCAGCAGCTTAGATCTTTTATCCTACAATGAGCAGTTCTTC. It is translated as CASSLDLLSYNEQFF.

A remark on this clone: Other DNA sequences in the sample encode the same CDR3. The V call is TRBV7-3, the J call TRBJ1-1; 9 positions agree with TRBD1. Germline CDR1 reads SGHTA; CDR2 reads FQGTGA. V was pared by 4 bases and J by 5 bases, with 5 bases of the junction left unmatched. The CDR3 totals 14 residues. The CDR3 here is CASSSTGGETEAFF. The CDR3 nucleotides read TGTGCCAGCAGCTCGACAGGGGGAGAAACTGAAGCTTTCTTT.

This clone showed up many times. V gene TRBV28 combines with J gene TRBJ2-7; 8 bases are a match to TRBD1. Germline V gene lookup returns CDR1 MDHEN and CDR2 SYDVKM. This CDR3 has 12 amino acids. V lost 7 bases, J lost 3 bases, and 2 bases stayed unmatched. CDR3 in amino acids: CASTTGGYEQYF. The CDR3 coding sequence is TGTGCCAGCACTACAGGGGGCTACGAGCAGTACTTC. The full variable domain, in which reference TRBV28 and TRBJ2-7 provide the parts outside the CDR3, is DVKVTQSSRYLVKRTGEKVFLECVQDMDHENMFWYRQDPGLGLRLIYFSYDVKMKEKGDIPEGYSVSREKKERFSLILESASTNQTSMYLCASTTGGYEQYFGPGTRLTVT.

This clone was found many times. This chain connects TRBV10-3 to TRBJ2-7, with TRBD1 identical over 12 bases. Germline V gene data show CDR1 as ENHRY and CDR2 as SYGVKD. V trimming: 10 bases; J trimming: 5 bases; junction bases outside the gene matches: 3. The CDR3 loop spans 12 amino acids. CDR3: CATGTGGDEQYF. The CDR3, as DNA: TGTGCCACCGGGACAGGGGGCGACGAGCAGTACTTC.